This TCR beta chain stems from a study of blood T cell repertoires in COVID-19. Overall study context: COVID-19 samples collected from the United States, Italy and Spain covered acute and convalescent phases. Sources were T cells, B-cell-depleted T cells, or PBMCs; the material itself was cDNA or gDNA.

Original analysis: Scientists estimated how many nucleated cells there were by amplifying reference gene primers. The assay was immunoSEQ multiplex PCR, and TCRdb's table has in-frame clones only and misses some. V, J and clone size are those of that table, while D and trimming were read from the DNA. This sample has 29,000 or so clones, with around 89% found just once. Germline V CDR1 and CDR2: LGHDT, YNNKEL (reference sequence). Trimming removed 2 bases from V and 2 bases from J, with 7 bases in between. The CDR3 sequence is 15 residues long. The chain uses TRBV3-1 (or the pseudogene TRBV3-2) and TRBJ2-6, with D possibly matching TRBD1 (5 bases). The sample consisted of peripheral blood. This clonotype was obtained from a man in his sixties with acute or convalescent COVID-19. The CDR3 DNA is TGTGCCAGCAGCCAAACAGGCGCTGGGGCCAACGTCCTGACTTTC. Amino acid sequence: CASSQTGAGANVLTF.